The clone carrying this TCR beta chain was counted ten times or more. Its specificity is unknown. This specimen comes from a study of T cells in Graves' hyperthyroidism and ophthalmopathy. Losses at the gene ends were 5 bases for V and 1 base for J; bases not matched to a gene: 4. Germline V gene sequence: CDR1 SEHNR, CDR2 FQNEAQ (reference sequence). This CDR3 has 14 amino acids. Study findings and constraints: Blood also showed most of the thyroid clonotypes that were expanded above 0.001.

The CDR3 regions of TCR beta were amplified from RNA transcripts. A first-round RT-PCR of the TCR CDR3 used the HTBI primer set. Each CDR3 protein is one row after TCRdb ran MiXCR on the multiplex PCR reads. The table shows just over 550,000 distinct CDR3 sequences, with around 42% occurring only once. Sequencing was performed on peripheral blood or thyroid tissue (not recorded which). This chain links TRBV7-9 with TRBJ1-1, with 7 bases fitting TRBD1. The TCR originated in a woman between 18 and 29 years old with Graves' hyperthyroidism. The CDR3: CASSPGQANTEAFF. CDR3 DNA: TGTGCCAGCAGCCCCGGACAGGCGAACACTGAAGCTTTCTTT.